The 24 T cell receptor beta chains given below trace back to one sample, sequenced in a study of CD8+CD57+ T cells in acquired aplastic anemia. Both TCR beta VDJ combination and CDR3 sequence profiling were carried out. Genomic DNA was the template for this profiling. Using its own MiXCR run on the reads, TCRdb lists one record per CDR3 protein. The data contain 90,000 to 120,000 distinct CDR3 sequences, roughly 50% of them singletons. Sequenced input: sorted CD4+, CD8+, or CD8+CD57+ T cells (not recorded which) from PBMCs. The receptors shown here come from a human donor in good health, serving as a control.

There are many counts of this clonotype. J is TRBJ1-2 and V is TRBV4-3, with TRBD1 identical over 9 bases. CDR1 and CDR2 from the germline V gene are LGHNA and YSLEER. The CDR3 has 16 residues. After removal of 0 bases from V and 8 bases from J, the junction contained 10 bases not matched to a gene. CDR3 coding DNA: TGCGCCAGCAGCCAAGATCCCGGGACAGGGTTGGACGGCTACACCTTC. Translating it yields CASSQDPGTGLDGYTF.

The chain couples TRBV10-2 to TRBJ1-6; 7 nucleotides align to TRBD1. The germline V gene encodes CDR1 WSHSY and CDR2 SAAADI. V lost 6 bases to trimming and J lost 9 bases; unmatched junction nucleotides: 8. The CDR3 has 14 residues. CDR3 nucleotide sequence: TGCGCCAGCAGACCAGGGGGTTTAGGTTCACCCCTCCACTTT. Translation gives CASRPGGLGSPLHF.

Ten or more counts support this clonotype. This chain links TRBV29-1 with TRBJ2-1; maybe TRBD2 (5 bases). Per the germline V gene, CDR1 is SQVTM and CDR2 is ANQGSEA. Trimming shortened V by 6 bases and J by 7 bases, and 7 bases separated the two germline ends. This CDR3 is built from 10 residues. The CDR3 sequence: CSVRRNEQFF. CDR3 DNA: TGCAGCGTGAGGAGGAATGAGCAGTTCTTC.

This clonotype has ten or more counts. The rearrangement joins TRBV6-1 to TRBJ1-2, with a possible D match to TRBD1 (6 bases). Germline CDR1 MNHNS, CDR2 SASEGT. The CDR3 totals 14 residues. Trimming removed 6 bases at V and 2 bases at J, with 13 bases between. The CDR3 reads CASSPRGANYGYTF. The CDR3 DNA sequence: TGTGCCAGCAGCCCCAGGGGCGCCAACTATGGCTACACCTTC.

This clonotype was recorded many times. The genes are TRBV7-9 and TRBJ2-1; TRBD2 is a possible D gene (5 bases). Germline values: CDR1 SEHNR, CDR2 FQNEAQ (reference sequence). The CDR3 covers 17 residues. V was clipped by 5 bases and J by 5 bases, with 22 bases between them. The CDR3, as DNA: TGTGCCAGCAGCGCTCCCCTTCCGAGGGCGGAAAACAATGAGCAGTTCTTC. It is translated as CASSAPLPRAENNEQFF. The entire variable domain, with the rest obtained from reference TRBV7-9 and TRBJ2-1, is as follows: DTGVSQNPRHKITKRGQNVTFRCDPISEHNRLYWYRQTLGQGPEFLTYFQNEAQLEKSRLLSDRFSAERPKGSFSTLEIQRTEQGDSAMYLCASSAPLPRAENNEQFFGPGTRLTVL.

This clonotype has a handful of counts. The chain is built from TRBV6-5 and TRBJ1-3; D remains unclear. Trimming removed 0 bases from V and 2 bases from J, with 11 bases in between. The CDR3 is made up of 16 amino acids. Germline CDR1 and CDR2: MNHEY and SVGAGI. CDR3 bases: TGTGCCAGCAGTTACTCGAAACCTGGAGCTGGAAACACCATATATTTT. This codes for CASSYSKPGAGNTIYF.

The chain has TRBV7-2 and TRBJ2-5, with D perhaps TRBD1 or TRBD2 (6 bases each). The CDR3 contains 13 residues. Trimming cost V 8 bases and J 5 bases, with 15 bases left between them. From germline, CDR1 is SGHTA and CDR2 FQGNSA. In nucleotides, the CDR3 is TGTGCCAGCGGCAAGGGGGGCCGGGAGACCCAGTACTTC. This translates into CASGKGGRETQYF.

The chain has TRBV24-1 and TRBJ1-2, with unresolved D. CDR1 and CDR2 (germline): KGHDR, SFDVKD. The length of the CDR3 is 12 residues. V was trimmed by 3 bases and J by 6 bases, leaving 7 bases between them. The chain's CDR3 is CATSDRANGYTF. CDR3 bases: TGTGCCACCAGTGATAGGGCAAATGGCTACACCTTC.

This chain links TRBV10-3 with TRBJ2-3; D might be TRBD1 (6 bases). The germline V and J ends were trimmed by 3 bases and 6 bases, with 22 bases remaining between them. CDR3 length: 17 amino acids. Germline CDR1 is ENHRY and CDR2 is SYGVKD. CDR3 loop: CAISEQLPGQGIDTQYF. For the CDR3, the DNA is TGTGCCATCAGTGAACAGCTTCCGGGACAAGGAATTGATACGCAGTATTTT.

Points on this clonotype: The CDR3 end shows no conserved phenylalanine or tryptophan, and so a read error is likely. This CDR3 reads CASSALKGATEYTEAFL. The CDR3 DNA follows: TGTGCCAGCAGCGCATTAAAGGGGGCTACGGAGTACACTGAAGCTTTCCTT. The chain joins TRBV5-6 to TRBJ1-1; 7 nucleotides line up with TRBD1. The germline V gene encodes CDR1 SGHDT and CDR2 YYEEEE. CDR3 length equals 17 residues. V lost 4 bases and J lost 3; bases outside the gene matches: 15.

This clonotype was counted at least ten times. The chain uses TRBV28 and TRBJ1-5, with no clear D. The CDR3 has 13 residues. V was pared by 3 bases and J by 5 bases, with 8 bases between. Germline assignment: CDR1 MDHEN and CDR2 SYDVKM. The CDR3 coding sequence is TGTGCCAGCAGTTTTTCTCCCGATCAGCCCCAGCATTTT. It yields the protein CASSFSPDQPQHF.

A single count supports this clonotype. This chain joins TRBV20-1 and TRBJ2-1; TRBD2 might be the D (6 bases). V was shortened by 3 bases and J by 6 bases, with 12 bases between the two germline ends. This CDR3 is built from 13 residues. Per the germline V gene, CDR1 is DFQATT and CDR2 is SNEGSKA (reference sequence). This CDR3 reads CSASGSEPNEQFF. CDR3 DNA: TGCAGTGCTAGCGGGAGCGAACCCAATGAGCAGTTCTTC.

The rearrangement joins TRBV15 to TRBJ2-7; D may be TRBD1 (5 bases). The V gene's germline CDR1 is LNHNV and CDR2 YYDKDF (reference sequence). The V end was cut by 3 bases, the J end by 5 bases, with 14 bases between. The CDR3 length is 14 residues. The CDR3 region is CATSSHSGSHEQYF. As DNA, the CDR3 is TGTGCCACCAGCAGCCATTCAGGGTCCCACGAGCAGTACTTC.

At least ten counts were recorded for this clonotype. The chain recombines TRBV7-2 with TRBJ1-1; no firm D call. The length of the CDR3 is 13 residues. Germline V CDR1 and CDR2: SGHTA, FQGNSA. V was trimmed by 6 bases and J by 0 bases, leaving 8 bases between them. This CDR3 is CASRGSMNTEAFF. The CDR3 nucleotides read TGTGCCAGCAGGGGCAGCATGAACACTGAAGCTTTCTTT.

This rearrangement joins TRBV7-8 to TRBJ2-5; a possible D gene is TRBD2 (6 bases). Germline-derived CDR1 and CDR2 are SGHVS and FQNEAQ. Trimming removed 5 bases at V and 2 bases at J, with 12 bases between. This CDR3 has 14 amino acids. The CDR3 is CASSQRAGQETQYF. The CDR3 DNA sequence: TGTGCCAGCAGCCAAAGGGCGGGGCAAGAGACCCAGTACTTC.

The V gene is TRBV21-1, the J gene TRBJ2-1; TRBD2, the table's D call, lacks a check against the DNA. TRBV21-1 is a listed pseudogene. CDR3 length: 15 residues. The chain's CDR3 is CASSVLASSCNEQFF. Here the CDR3 DNA reads TGTGCCAGCAGCGTCCTAGCGAGCTCCTGCAATGAGCAGTTCTTC.

The CDR3 sequence is CSADVSRDGEQYF. The CDR3 bases are TGCAGCGCTGACGTGAGCAGGGACGGCGAGCAGTACTTC. This chain connects TRBV29-1 to TRBJ2-7; D may match TRBD1 or TRBD2 (5 bases each). The germline V gene encodes CDR1 SQVTM and CDR2 ANQGSEA. The CDR3 runs to 13 residues. Trimming took 7 bases from V and 6 from J, leaving 19 bases between them.

V gene TRBV20-1 combines with J gene TRBJ2-2; tentative D call: TRBD2 (5 bases). The CDR3 sequence is 16 residues long. Germline CDR1 reads DFQATT; CDR2 reads SNEGSKA (reference sequence). Deletions cut 0 bases from V and 0 bases from J, with 11 bases between. CDR3 protein: CSARDTRASNTGELFF. CDR3 nucleotide sequence: TGCAGTGCTAGAGATACGAGGGCCTCGAACACCGGGGAGCTGTTTTTT.

This clonotype was seen at least ten times. A junction boundary mismatches the germline segment, possibly from a read error. The V gene is TRBV29-1, the J gene TRBJ1-2; 8 nucleotides line up with TRBD1. Germline CDR1 SQVTM, CDR2 ANQGSEA. This CDR3 contains 18 residues. CDR3 DNA: TGCAGCGTGGAAGGCGATGTGCAGGGGGCGCCCGGTGACTATGGCTACACCTTC. Translating gives CSVEGDVQGAPGDYGYTF. Drawing the rest from reference TRBV29-1 and TRBJ1-2, the complete variable domain is SAVISQKPSRDICQRGTSLTIQCQVDSQVTMMFWYRQQPGQSLTLIATANQGSEATYESGFVIDKFPISRPNLTFSTLTVSNMSPEDSSIYLCSVEGDVQGAPGDYGYTFGSGTRLTVV.

V usage is TRBV29-1 and J usage is TRBJ2-5; no clear D. Trimming removed 4 bases at V and 5 bases at J, with 11 bases between. This CDR3 has 12 amino acids. Per the germline V gene, CDR1 is SQVTM and CDR2 is ANQGSEA. The CDR3 region has the DNA TGCAGCGTTGGCCTTCCCGGGGAGACCCAGTACTTC. Protein product: CSVGLPGETQYF.

The chain is built from TRBV11-2 and TRBJ1-1; D not resolved. The CDR3 covers 14 residues. From germline, CDR1 is SGHAT and CDR2 FQNNGV. Deletions cut 5 bases from V and 4 bases from J, with 14 bases between. For the CDR3, the DNA is TGTGCCAGCAGCGTAGCGGGGTTGGGCACTGAAGCTTTCTTT. Amino acid sequence: CASSVAGLGTEAFF.

The chain links TRBV13 to TRBJ2-5; either TRBD1 or TRBD2 may fit D (5 bases each). This CDR3 contains 13 residues. V lost 2 bases and J 7 bases, leaving 11 bases between the germline ends. Germline loops: CDR1 PRHDT, CDR2 FYEKMQ (reference sequence). The CDR3 coding sequence is TGTGCCAGCAGCTTAATAGGGACCGGGACCCAGTACTTC. It encodes CASSLIGTGTQYF.

V and J are TRBV2 and TRBJ1-2; D remains ambiguous. With 6 bases removed from V and 6 bases from J, the gap between germline ends came to 14 bases. There are 13 residues in the CDR3. Germline CDR1 SNHLY, CDR2 FYNNEI. In DNA form, the CDR3 reads TGTGCCAGCAGCACGAACTGGAGTGATGGCTACACCTTC. It specifies CASSTNWSDGYTF.

The chain has TRBV29-1 and TRBJ1-1, with 7 bases lining up with TRBD1. V shed 6 bases and J 5 bases; nucleotides not matched to a gene: 6. In germline, CDR1 is SQVTM, CDR2 ANQGSEA. This CDR3 has 12 residues. The CDR3 loop reads CSVTGPETEAFF. The CDR3 nucleotides read TGCAGCGTGACAGGGCCTGAGACTGAAGCTTTCTTT.